The 26 T cell receptor beta chains reported below all come from one sample, sequenced in a study of shared clonotypes between healthy human individuals. Method: immunoSEQ multiplex PCR; TCRdb's copy keeps in-frame clones and lacks some. This sample has roughly 2,000,000 clones, with about 95% found just once. Naive CD8 cells, CD45RO-negative and positively selected for CCR7, excluded terminally differentiated effector memory CD45RA+ cells. Sequencing used naive CD8+ T cells sorted from blood. The receptor set was obtained from a man aged 18 to 35 in good health.

This clone was picked up one time. This chain connects TRBV9 to TRBJ2-1; possible D gene TRBD2, 6 bases. Germline CDR1 and CDR2: SGDLS and YYNGEE. V shed 3 bases and J shed 5 bases, with 18 bases lying between them. CDR3 length: 16 residues. In DNA, the CDR3 is TGTGCCAGCAGCGCCTCCCGGGACTTACCAAACAATGAGCAGTTCTTC. Translation gives CASSASRDLPNNEQFF. The full variable domain, its missing parts supplied by reference TRBV9 and TRBJ2-1, is DSGVTQTPKHLITATGQRVTLRCSPRSGDLSVYWYQQSLDQGLQFLIQYYNGEERAKGNILERFSAQQFPDLHSELNLSSLELGDSALYFCASSASRDLPNNEQFFGPGTRLTVL.

This clone has only one observation. V gene TRBV28 combines with J gene TRBJ1-4; D ambiguous. CDR3 length equals 13 residues. V was clipped by 7 bases and J by 4 bases, with 10 bases between them. The V gene's germline CDR1 is MDHEN and CDR2 SYDVKM. The CDR3 nucleotides read TGTGCCAGCATGTCACTCGTTAATGAAAAACTGTTTTTT. Its protein is CASMSLVNEKLFF.

This sequence joins TRBV9 and TRBJ2-1; 12 positions match TRBD2. The germline gives CDR1 SGDLS, CDR2 YYNGEE. CDR3 length: 15 residues. The V and J ends lost 4 bases and 8 bases, in that order; junction bases with no gene match: 7. The CDR3 bases are TGTGCCAGCAGCCCCAGGACTAGCGGGACGGATGAGCAGTTCTTC. Translation: CASSPRTSGTDEQFF.

This chain connects TRBV10-1 to TRBJ2-7; 14 bases are shared with TRBD2. Unmatched junction bases numbered 11, after V lost 5 bases and J lost 5 bases. This CDR3 has 17 amino acids. Per the germline V gene, CDR1 is WNHNN and CDR2 is SYGVQD (reference sequence). CDR3 residues: CASSPVEGGLAGDEQYF. In nucleotides, the CDR3 is TGCGCCAGCAGTCCAGTCGAGGGGGGACTAGCGGGAGACGAGCAGTACTTC.

For this clone: Other DNA sequences in the same sample also yield this CDR3. V gene TRBV30 combines with J gene TRBJ1-2; D might be TRBD1 (5 bases). V lost 0 bases and J lost 8, with 7 bases in between. The germline CDR1 and CDR2 sequences are GTSNPN and SVGIG (reference sequence). The CDR3 has 11 amino acids. The CDR3 is CAWSVAGGYTF. The DNA for the CDR3 is TGTGCCTGGAGTGTAGCAGGGGGCTACACCTTC.

The chain recombines TRBV30 with TRBJ2-7; no clear D gene. Trimming removed 0 bases at V and 4 bases at J, with 13 bases between. Germline V gene sequence: CDR1 GTSNPN, CDR2 SVGIG (reference sequence). The CDR3 contains 14 residues. CDR3 region: CAWSVPRNSYEQYF. Here the CDR3 DNA reads TGTGCCTGGAGTGTACCCCGAAATAGTTACGAGCAGTACTTC.

The chain uses TRBV5-1 and TRBJ1-4, with TRBD1 identical over 9 bases. This CDR3 has 19 amino acids. The germline V gene encodes CDR1 SGHRS and CDR2 YFSETQ. V lost 4 bases to trimming and J lost 6 bases; unmatched junction nucleotides: 19. For the CDR3, the DNA is TGCGCCAGCAGCGAATGGGGGACCCGGGACAGGGACCTGGATGAAAAACTGTTTTTT. Protein: CASSEWGTRDRDLDEKLFF.

The rearrangement uses TRBV6-5 and TRBJ1-2, with D perhaps TRBD1 (6 bases). Trimming cost V 2 bases and J 8 bases, with 15 bases left between them. The CDR3 runs to 14 residues. The germline V gene has CDR1 MNHEY and CDR2 SVGAGI. The CDR3 nucleotides read TGTGCCAGCAGTTACCTCTCAGGGGCCTACGGCTACACCTTC. Its translation is CASSYLSGAYGYTF.

The chain carries TRBV10-1 and TRBJ1-5, with 7 bases fitting TRBD1. Per the germline V gene, CDR1 is WNHNN and CDR2 is SYGVQD (reference sequence). J gave up 0 bases and V 6 bases, and 8 bases lay outside the gene matches. The CDR3 length is 16 residues. Here the CDR3 reads CASRKGDSNSNQPQHF. The DNA for the CDR3 is TGCGCCAGCAGGAAGGGGGACAGCAATAGCAATCAGCCCCAGCATTTT.

The genes are TRBV7-2 and TRBJ2-3; D unresolved. The CDR3 spans 12 residues. Trimming left V 0 bases short and J 10 bases short, with 8 bases between. Germline V gene data show CDR1 as SGHTA and CDR2 as FQGNSA. In DNA, the CDR3 is TGTGCCAGCAGCTTAGCCTCCCCGCCGCAGTATTTT. As protein: CASSLASPPQYF.

This chain connects TRBV9 to TRBJ2-7, with D hard to call. CDR1 is SGDLS, CDR2 YYNGEE, per germline. V dropped 0 bases and J dropped 3 bases, with 13 bases sitting between them. The CDR3 covers 15 residues. The CDR3 is CASSVGAQPIYEQYF. In DNA form, the CDR3 reads TGTGCCAGCAGCGTAGGAGCCCAACCTATCTACGAGCAGTACTTC.

In this sample, this clone turned up once. The chain employs TRBV27 and TRBJ2-7; 7 positions match TRBD1. With 8 bases clipped from V and 6 bases from J, the junction kept 13 bases outside the gene matches. CDR1 MNHEY and CDR2 SMNVEV come from the germline V gene (reference sequence). CDR3 size: 14 residues. The DNA of the CDR3 is TGTGCCAGCGGGGTTGAGGGCAGGGGGAGCGAGCAGTACTTC. Translated, it gives CASGVEGRGSEQYF.

The chain joins TRBV7-9 to TRBJ2-7; 9 bases agree with TRBD1. The CDR3 has 15 residues. CDR1 SEHNR and CDR2 FQNEAQ come from the germline V gene (reference sequence). V shed 3 bases, J shed 2 bases, and the junction held 5 bases outside the gene matches. The CDR3 coding sequence is TGTGCCAGCAGCTTCGACAGGGGGACACCCTACGAGCAGTACTTC. Protein: CASSFDRGTPYEQYF. Together with reference TRBV7-9 and TRBJ2-7, the CDR3 gives the full variable domain: DTGVSQNPRHKITKRGQNVTFRCDPISEHNRLYWYRQTLGQGPEFLTYFQNEAQLEKSRLLSDRFSAERPKGSFSTLEIQRTEQGDSAMYLCASSFDRGTPYEQYFGPGTRLTVT.

The chain combines TRBV28 with TRBJ2-7, with D perhaps matching TRBD2 (6 bases). This CDR3 has 12 amino acids. Germline lookup yields CDR1 MDHEN and CDR2 SYDVKM. Trimming pared 7 bases from V and 6 bases from J, leaving 13 bases between. CDR3 sequence: CASMGLLPEQYF. CDR3 nucleotides: TGTGCCAGCATGGGACTTCTTCCCGAGCAGTACTTC.

The chain recombines TRBV11-2 with TRBJ2-7; D tentatively fits TRBD1 or TRBD2 (5 bases each). Germline V CDR1 and CDR2: SGHAT, FQNNGV. V lost 1 base, J lost 2 bases, and 9 bases lay in between. The CDR3 runs 14 residues. CDR3 loop: CASSLGGNTYEQYF. Here the CDR3 DNA reads TGTGCCAGCAGCTTAGGGGGGAACACCTACGAGCAGTACTTC.

The chain couples TRBV27 to TRBJ2-6; no clear D gene. Germline V gene lookup returns CDR1 MNHEY and CDR2 SMNVEV (reference sequence). The CDR3 contains 13 residues. Trimming removed 7 bases from V and 4 bases from J, with 8 bases in between. Here the CDR3 DNA reads TGTGCCAGCACGGCTCTGGGGGCCAACGTCCTGACTTTC. Its protein is CASTALGANVLTF.

This sequence joins TRBV6-1 and TRBJ1-2; TRBD1 aligns across 9 bases. J was trimmed by 4 bases and V by 1 base; bases with no gene match: 7. Germline assignment: CDR1 MNHNS and CDR2 SASEGT. This CDR3 is 16 amino acids long. For the CDR3, the DNA is TGTGCCAGCAGTGAAGTCAACAGGGGGCCCGTCTATGGCTACACCTTC. Protein product: CASSEVNRGPVYGYTF.

This chain connects TRBV6-5 to TRBJ1-4; the D is unclear. The CDR3 length is 16 residues. V lost 0 bases and J lost 1, with 9 bases in between. Germline lookup yields CDR1 MNHEY and CDR2 SVGAGI. DNA of the CDR3: TGTGCCAGCAGTTACTCTGCTCCGGGAACTAATGAAAAACTGTTTTTT. It is translated as CASSYSAPGTNEKLFF.

This clone was observed once. V and J are TRBV7-9 and TRBJ2-7; 7 positions match TRBD1. From germline, CDR1 is SEHNR and CDR2 FQNEAQ (reference sequence). The CDR3 has 14 amino acids. Unmatched junction bases numbered 5, after V lost 1 base and J lost 5 bases. The CDR3 sequence is CASSLGRGYDEQYF. CDR3 sequence (DNA): TGTGCCAGCAGCTTAGGCAGGGGGTATGACGAGCAGTACTTC.

The chain's CDR3 is CASSESELATDTQYF. The DNA for the CDR3 is TGCGCCAGCAGTGAGTCGGAACTAGCCACAGATACGCAGTATTTT. V usage is TRBV10-2 and J usage is TRBJ2-3; D is possibly TRBD2 (6 bases). The CDR3 is 15 residues long. V shed 0 bases and J shed 2 bases, with 9 bases lying between them. Germline-derived CDR1 and CDR2 are WSHSY and SAAADI.

This clone appeared once. The genes are TRBV5-1 and TRBJ1-1; D remains unclear. V was shortened by 5 bases and J by 0 bases, with 8 bases between the two germline ends. Germline V gene data show CDR1 as SGHRS and CDR2 as YFSETQ. This CDR3 spans 13 amino acids. CDR3: CASSTTVNTEAFF. CDR3 nucleotide sequence: TGCGCCAGCAGTACGACGGTGAACACTGAAGCTTTCTTT.

The chain joins TRBV5-4 to TRBJ2-7; D is undetermined. Germline V gives CDR1 SGHNT, CDR2 YYREEE (reference sequence). V shed 2 bases and J shed 2 bases, with 5 bases lying between them. This CDR3 spans 12 amino acids. As DNA, the CDR3 is TGTGCCAGCAGCTTTCGTCCCTACGAGCAGTACTTC. The encoded protein is CASSFRPYEQYF.

The V call is TRBV7-9, the J call TRBJ2-3, with D uncertain. With 5 bases removed from V and 4 bases from J, the gap between germline ends came to 13 bases. This CDR3 has 14 amino acids. Germline-derived CDR1 and CDR2 are SEHNR and FQNEAQ (reference sequence). CDR3 sequence (DNA): TGTGCCAGCAGCCCTGATGGCAAAGCAGATACGCAGTATTTT. This translates into CASSPDGKADTQYF.

The chain uses TRBV4-3 and TRBJ2-7, with a tentative D call TRBD2 (5 bases). Trimming removed 0 bases from V and 6 bases from J, with 18 bases in between. This CDR3 region has 16 residues. In germline, CDR1 is LGHNA, CDR2 YSLEER. The CDR3 sequence is CASSQEWTSIHLEQYF. The CDR3 DNA reads TGCGCCAGCAGCCAAGAGTGGACTTCGATCCACCTCGAGCAGTACTTC.

The J gene is TRBJ2-5, the V gene TRBV28; a possible D gene is TRBD2 (5 bases). V was clipped by 7 bases and J by 5 bases, with 14 bases between them. Germline loops: CDR1 MDHEN, CDR2 SYDVKM. The CDR3 has 13 residues. CDR3 coding DNA: TGTGCCAGCACCCATCCAAGCGGCGAGACCCAGTACTTC. Its translation is CASTHPSGETQYF.

With respect to this clone: This CDR3 is also generated by other DNA sequences in the sample. This chain links TRBV9 with TRBJ2-5; D gene uncertain. The V gene's germline CDR1 is SGDLS and CDR2 YYNGEE. Trimming pared 0 bases from V and 1 base from J, leaving 4 bases between. The CDR3 contains 13 residues. CDR3 DNA sequence: TGTGCCAGCAGCGTAGACCTCCAAGAGACCCAGTACTTC. This sequence encodes CASSVDLQETQYF.